This is a list of T cell receptor beta chains from one sample in a study of graft-versus-host responses after intestinal transplantation. Only in-frame clones appear in the TCRdb table, and some are missing; sequencing was by immunoSEQ multiplex PCR. Of roughly 75,000 clones in the sample, about nine tenths were seen once. Their antigens remain unidentified. The sample was unstimulated CD4+ T cells sorted from spleen or lymph node cells, taken before intestinal transplant. Receptor source: a human donor who received an intestinal transplant. Each CDR3 is given with its conserved first and last residue. The order of the fields is V gene, J gene, clone size, CDR3 protein. Clone sizes are given selectively: once, few, many, or a class where the clone is expanded.

v_gene: TRBV2
j_gene: TRBJ2-3
abundance: .
CDR3aa: CASSGKLAGGPITDTQYF

v_gene: TRBV29-1
j_gene: TRBJ1-6
abundance: once
CDR3aa: CSVGMERDSPLHF

v_gene: TRBV10-2
j_gene: TRBJ1-1
abundance: .
CDR3aa: CASSEEQGITEAFF

v_gene: TRBV12-5
j_gene: TRBJ2-3
abundance: .
CDR3aa: CASGPPRLAGDAQYF

v_gene: TRBV19
j_gene: TRBJ1-6
abundance: .
CDR3aa: CASSISGLESPLHF

v_gene: TRBV4-3
j_gene: TRBJ2-3
abundance: .
CDR3aa: CASSQGLQSSDTQYF

v_gene: TRBV4-3
j_gene: TRBJ2-1
abundance: .
CDR3aa: CASSQLAGGLGEQFF

v_gene: TRBV6-9
j_gene: TRBJ2-2
abundance: .
CDR3aa: CASRSSKAGIGSTGELFF

v_gene: TRBV6-5
j_gene: TRBJ1-2
abundance: .
CDR3aa: CASRSGVTMGYGYTF

v_gene: TRBV12-5
j_gene: TRBJ2-7
abundance: .
CDR3aa: CASGLTGTGHYEQYF

v_gene: TRBV7-2
j_gene: TRBJ1-1
abundance: .
CDR3aa: CASSLQGQNTEAFF

v_gene: TRBV11-2
j_gene: TRBJ1-1
abundance: once
CDR3aa: CASSFLGGTEAFF

v_gene: TRBV18
j_gene: TRBJ2-3
abundance: .
CDR3aa: CASSPKRLAGFPDTQYF

v_gene: TRBV12-5
j_gene: TRBJ1-3
abundance: .
CDR3aa: CASGLTTSGNTIYF

v_gene: TRBV10-3
j_gene: TRBJ2-2
abundance: .
CDR3aa: CAINGGPPGELFF

v_gene: TRBV7-2
j_gene: TRBJ1-2
abundance: .
CDR3aa: CASSYRTGEYGYTF

v_gene: TRBV30
j_gene: TRBJ1-6
abundance: .
CDR3aa: CAWTTTRMNSPLHF

v_gene: TRBV19
j_gene: TRBJ1-5
abundance: few
CDR3aa: CATKEGRDGQPQHF

v_gene: TRBV19
j_gene: TRBJ2-1
abundance: once
CDR3aa: CASSGLAGISYNEQFF

v_gene: TRBV6-1
j_gene: TRBJ2-7
abundance: .
CDR3aa: CASGGARYEQYF

v_gene: TRBV5-8
j_gene: TRBJ2-5
abundance: .
CDR3aa: CASSSGLARQETQYF

v_gene: TRBV5-5
j_gene: TRBJ1-1
abundance: once
CDR3aa: CASSLAGIDAEAFF

v_gene: TRBV5-5
j_gene: TRBJ1-5
abundance: .
CDR3aa: CASSSGQGRAHNQPQHF

v_gene: TRBV20-1
j_gene: TRBJ1-2
abundance: .
CDR3aa: CSARDRAGYTF

v_gene: TRBV19
j_gene: TRBJ2-1
abundance: once
CDR3aa: CASSIFGDEQFF

v_gene: TRBV2
j_gene: TRBJ2-1
abundance: .
CDR3aa: CATTRTSGSSEQFF

v_gene: TRBV30
j_gene: TRBJ2-4
abundance: few
CDR3aa: CAWSLTGGHIQYF

v_gene: TRBV12-5
j_gene: TRBJ2-7
abundance: .
CDR3aa: CASGSRQGVAYEQYF

v_gene: TRBV5-6
j_gene: TRBJ1-3
abundance: few
CDR3aa: CASSSDAGFSGNTIYF

v_gene: TRBV5-1
j_gene: TRBJ1-1
abundance: .
CDR3aa: CASSPTPGESEAFF

v_gene: TRBV7-9
j_gene: TRBJ1-2
abundance: .
CDR3aa: CASSLAQGAKYGYTF

v_gene: TRBV4-3
j_gene: TRBJ2-1
abundance: .
CDR3aa: CASSQEGLAGTSSYNEQFF

v_gene: TRBV30
j_gene: TRBJ2-1
abundance: .
CDR3aa: CAWSPQRGGIYNEQFF

v_gene: TRBV4-3
j_gene: TRBJ2-3
abundance: once
CDR3aa: CASSQEAGLAGAASTDTQYF

v_gene: TRBV19
j_gene: TRBJ1-5
abundance: .
CDR3aa: CASTKGNRGDQPQHF

v_gene: TRBV25-1
j_gene: TRBJ2-5
abundance: .
CDR3aa: CASSEYSSGERETQYF

v_gene: TRBV6-5
j_gene: .
abundance: .
CDR3aa: CASYSRRVGEQYF

v_gene: TRBV6-1
j_gene: TRBJ2-3
abundance: .
CDR3aa: CASRSGGSGDTQYF

v_gene: TRBV4-1
j_gene: TRBJ2-7
abundance: once
CDR3aa: CASRGDSSSYEQYF

v_gene: TRBV5-4
j_gene: TRBJ2-7
abundance: .
CDR3aa: CASSRDRSSYEQYF

v_gene: TRBV4-3
j_gene: TRBJ2-6
abundance: .
CDR3aa: CASSRYSSEPRINNVLTF

v_gene: TRBV4-1
j_gene: TRBJ2-7
abundance: once
CDR3aa: CASSQEEVLAGATTYEQYF

v_gene: TRBV25-1
j_gene: TRBJ2-2
abundance: .
CDR3aa: CASSETGIFTGELFF

v_gene: TRBV6-6
j_gene: TRBJ2-7
abundance: .
CDR3aa: CASSTPGQAYEQYF

v_gene: TRBV19
j_gene: TRBJ1-5
abundance: .
CDR3aa: CASSIRAGQPQHF

v_gene: TRBV5-6
j_gene: TRBJ1-5
abundance: .
CDR3aa: CASSLTGKGEPQHF

v_gene: TRBV11-3
j_gene: TRBJ2-7
abundance: .
CDR3aa: CASSSGQGASEQYF

v_gene: TRBV6-5
j_gene: TRBJ2-7
abundance: .
CDR3aa: CASRQLGPLYEQYF

v_gene: TRBV7-9
j_gene: TRBJ1-3
abundance: .
CDR3aa: CASSLRGSGNTIYF

v_gene: TRBV7-9
j_gene: TRBJ1-1
abundance: .
CDR3aa: CASSFGQYTEAFF

v_gene: TRBV29-1
j_gene: TRBJ2-7
abundance: .
CDR3aa: CSVRTGTGTYEQYF